This section outlines one T cell receptor (beta chain) sequence together with its context. The entry originates in a study of cytomegalovirus exposure and HLA in healthy donors. The PCR had 60 Vbeta and 13 Jbeta primers. Method: immunoSEQ multiplex PCR; TCRdb's copy keeps in-frame clones and lacks some. The data contain approximately 100,000 clones, about 83% of them singletons. The specimen was PBMCs. This clonotype was sampled from a female donor in good health and CMV-seropositive.

CDR3 protein: CASSRWQSTDTQYF. In DNA form, the CDR3 reads TGTGCCAGTAGTCGTTGGCAGAGCACAGATACGCAGTATTTT. V gene TRBV19 combines with J gene TRBJ2-3; no reliable D call. The V end was cut by 5 bases, the J end by 0 bases, with 9 bases between. The CDR3 totals 14 residues. CDR1 LNHDA and CDR2 SQIVND come from the germline V gene (reference sequence).